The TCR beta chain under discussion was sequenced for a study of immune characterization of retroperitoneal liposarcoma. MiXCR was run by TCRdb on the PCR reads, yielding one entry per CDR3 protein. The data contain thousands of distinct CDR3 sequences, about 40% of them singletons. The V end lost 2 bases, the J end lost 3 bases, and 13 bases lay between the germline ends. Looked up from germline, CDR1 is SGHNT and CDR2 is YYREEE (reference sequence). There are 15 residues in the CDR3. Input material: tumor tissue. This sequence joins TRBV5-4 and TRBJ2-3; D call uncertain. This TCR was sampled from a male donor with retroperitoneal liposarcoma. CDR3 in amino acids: CASSLRLAITDTQYF. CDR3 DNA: TGTGCCAGCAGCTTACGACTTGCAATTACAGATACGCAGTATTTT.